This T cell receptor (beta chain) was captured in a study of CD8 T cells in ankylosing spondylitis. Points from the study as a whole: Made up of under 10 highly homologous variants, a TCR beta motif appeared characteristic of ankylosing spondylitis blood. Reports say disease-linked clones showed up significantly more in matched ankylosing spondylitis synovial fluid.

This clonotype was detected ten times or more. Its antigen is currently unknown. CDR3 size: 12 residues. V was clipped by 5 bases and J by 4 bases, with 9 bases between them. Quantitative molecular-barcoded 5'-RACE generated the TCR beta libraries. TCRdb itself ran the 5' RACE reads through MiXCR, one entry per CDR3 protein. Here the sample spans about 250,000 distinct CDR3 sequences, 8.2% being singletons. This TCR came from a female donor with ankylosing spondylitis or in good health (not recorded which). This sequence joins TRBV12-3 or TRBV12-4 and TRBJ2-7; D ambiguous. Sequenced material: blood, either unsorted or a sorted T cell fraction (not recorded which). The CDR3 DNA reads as TGTGCCAGCAGTCAAGGGAAATACGAGCAGTACTTC. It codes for CASSQGKYEQYF.